Presented here are 22 T cell receptor beta chains from one specimen sequenced in a study of blood T cell repertoires in COVID-19. Generated by immunoSEQ multiplex PCR, the TCRdb table keeps only in-frame clones and is missing some. This sample has 300,000 to 350,000 clones, with 83% found just once. Sequenced input: peripheral blood. The receptors originated from a man younger than 45 with active or convalescent COVID-19.

In DNA, the CDR3 is TGTGCCAGCAGTCCCGGACAGGAGGATTCACCCCTCCACTTT. Its protein is CASSPGQEDSPLHF. This sequence joins TRBV28 and TRBJ1-6; 7 bases are shared with TRBD1. The CDR3 is made up of 14 amino acids. CDR1 and CDR2 (germline): MDHEN, SYDVKM. The J segment lost 8 bases and the V segment lost 5 bases, leaving 6 bases of the junction unmatched. Full variable domain (outside the CDR3, taken from reference TRBV28 and TRBJ1-6): DVKVTQSSRYLVKRTGEKVFLECVQDMDHENMFWYRQDPGLGLRLIYFSYDVKMKEKGDIPEGYSVSREKKERFSLILESASTNQTSMYLCASSPGQEDSPLHFGNGTRLTVT.

CDR3 loop: CASTFSGNTIYF. Here the CDR3 DNA reads TGTGCCAGCACCTTCTCTGGAAACACCATATATTTT. The V and J genes are TRBV12-3 or TRBV12-4 and TRBJ1-3; D is unclear. The CDR3 contains 12 residues. Between the trimmed V and J ends, which lost 7 bases and 0 bases, there was a span of 4 bases.

This clone was detected once. The rearrangement joins TRBV10-2 to TRBJ1-2, with 7 positions matching TRBD1. Trimming took 8 bases from V and 4 from J; bases not matched to a gene: 7. Germline loops: CDR1 WSHSY, CDR2 SAAADI. The CDR3 is made up of 13 amino acids. The CDR3 DNA follows: TGCGCCAGCGGAAACCGGGACAGCTATGGCTACACCTTC. Amino acids: CASGNRDSYGYTF.

The sample holds a few counts of this clone. The chain couples TRBV3-1 (or the pseudogene TRBV3-2) to TRBJ2-3; 11 positions agree with TRBD2. With 1 base clipped from V and 6 bases from J, the junction kept 0 bases outside the gene matches. The CDR3 has 14 amino acids. The germline gives CDR1 LGHDT, CDR2 YNNKEL (reference sequence). The CDR3, as DNA: TGTGCCAGCAGCCAAGGACTAGCGGGGGATACGCAGTATTTT. This codes for CASSQGLAGDTQYF.

The rearrangement joins TRBV14 to TRBJ1-1; TRBD1 agrees at 7 bases. The germline CDR1 and CDR2 sequences are SGHDN and FVKESK. This CDR3 spans 13 amino acids. V trimming: 2 bases; J trimming: 5 bases; junction bases outside the gene matches: 2. The CDR3 DNA reads TGTGCCAGCAGCCAACCGACAGGGACTGAAGCTTTCTTT. Translation: CASSQPTGTEAFF.

V is TRBV13 and J is TRBJ2-7, with a weak D call TRBD2 (5 bases). CDR3 length equals 14 residues. Between the trimmed V and J ends, which lost 0 bases and 3 bases, there was a span of 9 bases. Germline loops: CDR1 PRHDT, CDR2 FYEKMQ (reference sequence). CDR3 in DNA: TGTGCCAGCAGCTTAGGGTCGCGGGTCTACGAGCAGTACTTC. Translated: CASSLGSRVYEQYF.

CDR3 bases: TGTGCCAGCAGCGGGACAGGGAGGTATGGCTACACCTTC. Protein product: CASSGTGRYGYTF. This sequence joins TRBV6-5 and TRBJ1-2; 9 bases are a match to TRBD1. Germline CDR1 reads MNHEY; CDR2 reads SVGAGI. The CDR3 is 13 amino acids. V shed 6 bases, J shed 5 bases, and the junction held 4 bases outside the gene matches.

CDR3 residues: CASSVARGGTEAFF. CDR3 coding DNA: TGTGCCAGCAGCGTAGCCAGGGGTGGTACTGAAGCTTTCTTT. V usage is TRBV9 and J usage is TRBJ1-1; weak D call: TRBD1 (6 bases). The germline V and J ends were trimmed by 0 bases and 5 bases, with 11 bases remaining between them. Germline loops: CDR1 SGDLS, CDR2 YYNGEE. CDR3 length equals 14 residues.

This clone occurred a few times. The chain uses TRBV19 and TRBJ1-5; 8 positions match TRBD1. The CDR3 consists of 14 residues. The V and J ends lost 1 base and 7 bases, in that order; junction bases with no gene match: 3. CDR1 and CDR2 from the germline V gene are LNHDA and SQIVND (reference sequence). CDR3 bases: TGTGCCAGTAGTATAGTGGCAGGGGGCCAGCCCCAGCATTTT. It specifies CASSIVAGGQPQHF.

This clone was seen a handful of times. This chain links TRBV4-1 with TRBJ1-4, with unresolved D. V was trimmed by 0 bases and J by 8 bases, leaving 10 bases between them. The CDR3 is 14 residues long. Germline loops: CDR1 MGHRA, CDR2 YSYEKL. The CDR3 protein is CASSQDRMEEKLFF. The CDR3 nucleotides are TGCGCCAGCAGCCAAGATCGTATGGAGGAAAAACTGTTTTTT.

V gene TRBV18 combines with J gene TRBJ2-5; TRBD2 matches 7 bases. Trimming removed 4 bases from V and 7 bases from J; junction bases left unmatched: 6. The CDR3 is 13 amino acids. Germline lookup yields CDR1 KGHSH and CDR2 LQKENI. Here the CDR3 reads CASSLDGEGTQYF. In DNA form, the CDR3 reads TGTGCCAGCTCACTGGACGGGGAGGGGACCCAGTACTTC.

The V call is TRBV7-2, the J call TRBJ2-3; 8 bases are shared with TRBD2. Germline V lookup: CDR1 SGHTA, CDR2 FQGNSA. This CDR3 is built from 16 residues. J was trimmed by 5 bases and V by 3 bases; bases with no gene match: 10. The CDR3 loop is CASSFLSGGQGDTQYF. CDR3 sequence (DNA): TGTGCCAGCAGCTTTTTGTCGGGGGGGCAGGGAGATACGCAGTATTTT.

Here the CDR3 reads CASSHRQGAETQYF. The CDR3, as DNA: TGTGCCAGCAGCCATAGGCAGGGGGCGGAGACCCAGTACTTC. The V and J genes are TRBV3-1 (or the pseudogene TRBV3-2) and TRBJ2-5, with TRBD1 matching over 8 bases. The germline CDR1 and CDR2 sequences are LGHDT and YNNKEL (reference sequence). The CDR3 runs 14 residues. The J segment lost 5 bases and the V segment lost 3 bases, leaving 5 bases of the junction unmatched.

The chain carries TRBV6-5 and TRBJ1-2, with 9 bases lining up with TRBD1. V shed 6 bases, J shed 4 bases, and the junction held 3 bases outside the gene matches. The germline V gene has CDR1 MNHEY and CDR2 SVGAGI. The CDR3 is made up of 13 amino acids. DNA of the CDR3: TGTGCCAGCAGCCGGGGACAGGGCTATGGCTACACCTTC. Translation gives CASSRGQGYGYTF.

CDR3 in DNA: TGCGCCAGCAGCCTACTACCACCGGGACAGGGTTGGGGTGAAGCTTTCTTT. It specifies CASSLLPPGQGWGEAFF. This chain connects TRBV5-1 to TRBJ1-1; 9 nucleotides match TRBD1. The CDR3 is made up of 17 amino acids. Germline assignment: CDR1 SGHRS and CDR2 YFSETQ. J was trimmed by 7 bases and V by 4 bases; bases with no gene match: 17.

The V call is TRBV7-8, the J call TRBJ1-1; no firm D call. From germline, CDR1 is SGHVS and CDR2 FQNEAQ. V lost 3 bases and J 1 base, leaving 9 bases between the germline ends. This CDR3 spans 14 amino acids. Written as DNA, the CDR3 is TGTGCCAGCAGCTTGAGCGGAGGGAACACTGAAGCTTTCTTT. Translation: CASSLSGGNTEAFF.

The gene calls are TRBV7-2 and TRBJ2-1; 12 positions match TRBD2. There are 16 residues in the CDR3. Looked up from germline, CDR1 is SGHTA and CDR2 is FQGNSA. V was pared by 6 bases and J by 2 bases, with 5 bases of the junction left unmatched. The CDR3 sequence is CASRKLAGGPYNEQFF. The CDR3 DNA reads as TGTGCCAGCAGAAAACTAGCGGGAGGCCCCTACAATGAGCAGTTCTTC.

This chain uses TRBV7-2 with TRBJ2-7, with 9 bases aligning to TRBD2. CDR1 and CDR2 from the germline V gene are SGHTA and FQGNSA. The CDR3 spans 13 residues. The V and J ends lost 4 bases and 5 bases, in that order; junction bases with no gene match: 3. The CDR3 region has the DNA TGTGCCAGCAGCTCTCCTAGCGGGAACGAGCAGTACTTC. As protein: CASSSPSGNEQYF.

The chain carries TRBV5-6 and TRBJ2-5, with 7 bases identical to TRBD1. J lost 4 bases, V lost 4 bases, and 4 bases had no gene match. The CDR3 is 13 amino acids. Germline loops: CDR1 SGHDT, CDR2 YYEEEE. The CDR3 spells CASSLTGAETQYF. For the CDR3, the DNA is TGTGCCAGCAGCCTCACAGGGGCAGAGACCCAGTACTTC.

The J gene is TRBJ2-1, the V gene TRBV29-1; possibly TRBD1 for D (5 bases). V shed 0 bases and J shed 3 bases, with 9 bases lying between them. Germline V gene lookup returns CDR1 SQVTM and CDR2 ANQGSEA. This CDR3 has 14 amino acids. In DNA form, the CDR3 reads TGCAGCGTTGAAGATCTTAGGGGCTACAATGAGCAGTTCTTC. Its protein product is CSVEDLRGYNEQFF.

A few counts support this clone. Here the CDR3 reads CASSFGTGETDTQYF. The DNA of the CDR3 is TGTGCCAGCAGCTTCGGGACGGGGGAAACAGATACGCAGTATTTT. The rearrangement uses TRBV7-6 and TRBJ2-3; TRBD2 might be the D (6 bases). The CDR3 has 15 amino acids. Trimming shortened V by 3 bases and J by 3 bases, and 13 bases separated the two germline ends. The germline gives CDR1 SGHVS, CDR2 FNYEAQ.

The V call is TRBV28, the J call TRBJ2-1; TRBD2 matches at 13 bases. The CDR3 consists of 19 residues. The trim removed 7 bases at V and 1 base at J, leaving 13 bases unmatched. CDR1 MDHEN and CDR2 SYDVKM come from the germline V gene. CDR3 residues: CASTPRLAGGHYSYNEQFF. The CDR3 DNA is TGTGCCAGCACCCCTCGACTAGCGGGAGGACATTATTCCTACAATGAGCAGTTCTTC.